A single sample is the source of the 8 T cell receptor beta chains below, sequenced in a study of blood T cell repertoires in COVID-19. Some clones are missing from TCRdb's copy, which holds only in-frame ones; the method was immunoSEQ multiplex PCR. The sample yields 260,000 or so clones, 75% to 85% seen once. Sequencing was done on a sample of peripheral blood. The receptors originated from a woman aged 65 to 85 with acute or convalescent COVID-19.

The chain combines TRBV6-5 with TRBJ2-2, with D tentatively TRBD1 (5 bases). Trimming shortened V by 2 bases and J by 4 bases, and 11 bases separated the two germline ends. Germline values: CDR1 MNHEY, CDR2 SVGAGI. This CDR3 region has 15 residues. The CDR3 sequence is CASSYPADSTGELFF. The CDR3 DNA is TGTGCCAGCAGTTACCCCGCCGACAGCACCGGGGAGCTGTTTTTT.

J is TRBJ1-1 and V is TRBV7-9; D gene unclear. In germline, CDR1 is SEHNR, CDR2 FQNEAQ (reference sequence). This CDR3 has 13 residues. V lost 5 bases and J lost 4, with 11 bases in between. CDR3 DNA sequence: TGTGCCAGCAGCATTCGGCCGGGCACTGAAGCTTTCTTT. Amino acid sequence: CASSIRPGTEAFF.

This clone came up a few times. The chain employs TRBV10-3 and TRBJ1-5; 11 bases match TRBD1. This CDR3 comprises 16 residues. Germline V gives CDR1 ENHRY, CDR2 SYGVKD. Trimming took 2 bases from V and 6 from J; bases not matched to a gene: 6. In DNA, the CDR3 is TGTGCCATCAGTGAGACCGGACAGGGGGCAGGTCAGCCCCAGCATTTT. Its translation: CAISETGQGAGQPQHF.

The gene calls are TRBV7-9 and TRBJ2-3, with D maybe TRBD2 (7 bases). Germline lookup yields CDR1 SEHNR and CDR2 FQNEAQ (reference sequence). V was trimmed by 1 base and J by 6 bases, leaving 17 bases between them. The CDR3 covers 16 residues. The CDR3 DNA reads TGTGCCAGCAGCTTAGACCGAGGGGGGGCCTTTGATACGCAGTATTTT. Protein sequence: CASSLDRGGAFDTQYF.

V gene TRBV6-5 combines with J gene TRBJ1-1; perhaps TRBD1 as D (5 bases). CDR1 and CDR2 from the germline V gene are MNHEY and SVGAGI. The CDR3 sequence is 15 residues long. Trimming removed 4 bases from V and 0 bases from J, with 12 bases in between. The CDR3: CASSFQGQVNTEAFF. The CDR3 region has the DNA TGTGCCAGCAGTTTCCAGGGCCAGGTGAACACTGAAGCTTTCTTT.

The gene calls are TRBV18 and TRBJ1-3; D is unresolved. Germline CDR1 and CDR2: KGHSH and LQKENI. The V end lost 6 bases, the J end lost 0 bases, and 9 bases lay between the germline ends. The CDR3 runs to 14 residues. As DNA, the CDR3 is TGTGCCAGCTCCGAACAGAGCTCTGGAAACACCATATATTTT. Amino acid sequence: CASSEQSSGNTIYF. The full variable domain, in which reference TRBV18 and TRBJ1-3 provide the parts outside the CDR3, is NAGVMQNPRHLVRRRGQEARLRCSPMKGHSHVYWYRQLPEEGLKFMVYLQKENIIDESGMPKERFSAEFPKEGPSILRIQQVVRGDSAAYFCASSEQSSGNTIYFGEGSWLTVV.

The chain links TRBV27 to TRBJ1-3, with 7 nucleotides matching TRBD1. The CDR3 sequence is 14 residues long. Germline loops: CDR1 MNHEY, CDR2 SMNVEV (reference sequence). Germline trimming cut 7 bases from V and 4 bases from J; bases unmatched to any gene: 7. In DNA, the CDR3 is TGTGCCAGCAAGGCGGGGACAGTCGGAAACACCATATATTTT. Protein product: CASKAGTVGNTIYF.

This chain uses TRBV6-5 with TRBJ2-7; D might be TRBD2 (7 bases). This CDR3 has 16 amino acids. CDR1 is MNHEY and CDR2 is SVGAGI in the germline V gene. Trimming stripped 0 bases from V and 5 bases from J, with 17 bases between. CDR3 protein: CASSYSGGLITDEQYF. The DNA for the CDR3 is TGTGCCAGCAGTTACTCGGGGGGGCTCATCACCGACGAGCAGTACTTC.